This is a list of T cell receptor beta chains from one sample in a study of sequential checkpoint blockade in melanoma. Generated by immunoSEQ multiplex PCR, the TCRdb table keeps only in-frame clones and is missing some. The sample includes more than 6,500 clones, 20% of them seen just once. The input for sequencing was tumor tissue (inferred from file names), taken from a patient given nivolumab and ipilimumab in sequence. The receptors come from a human donor with melanoma. Each CDR3 is given with its conserved first and last residue. The D gene is left open where the match is weak. Expanded clones are given a class, and other clones once, few, many or no size at all.

TRBV7-1,TRBJ1-6,-,-,TGTGCCAGCAGCTTCGGTCTCACCTCACCCCTCCACTTT,CASSFGLTSPLHF
TRBV9,TRBJ2-1,TRBD2,-,TGTGCCAGCAGCGCGGATCCGGGACTAGCATCCGTGGATGAGCAGTTCTTC,CASSADPGLASVDEQFF
TRBV7-1,TRBJ2-7,-,-,TGTGCCAGCAGCTTAGGTAGTTCCCGGGAGCAGTACTTC,CASSLGSSREQYF
TRBV9,TRBJ2-1,TRBD2,few,TGTGCCACCACGGGACTAGCGGGGGGGCTAGAGGAGCAGTTCTTC,CATTGLAGGLEEQFF
TRBV19,TRBJ1-1,-,-,TGTGCCAGTGCTCCCATTCGAGGCACTGAAGCTTTCTTT,CASAPIRGTEAFF
TRBV5-1,TRBJ2-3,TRBD1,-,TGCGCCAGCAGACCTAGACAGGGACACACAGATACGCAGTATTTT,CASRPRQGHTDTQYF
TRBV6-8,TRBJ1-2,TRBD1,few,TGTGCCAGCAGTTCGGGGGACAGGAGGCGCTACACCTTC,CASSSGDRRRYTF
TRBV9,TRBJ1-2,TRBD1,-,TGTGCCAGCAGCGTAGGGGGACAGAGCTCATATGGCTACACCTTC,CASSVGGQSSYGYTF
TRBV19,TRBJ2-7,-,-,TGTGCCAGTAGTTCCCAACCCGGCTACGAGCAGTACTTC,CASSSQPGYEQYF
TRBV9,TRBJ2-1,TRBD2,-,TGTGCCAGCAGCTCCGGACTAGCAGGGTACAATGAGCAGTTCTTC,CASSSGLAGYNEQFF
TRBV11-3,TRBJ2-3,TRBD2,many,TGTGCCAGCAGCGCAGCGGGGGGAGTCGGCACAGATACGCAGTATTTT,CASSAAGGVGTDTQYF
TRBV19,TRBJ1-2,TRBD1,few,TGTGCCAGTAGTCCTAGACAGGGGGCGCGTGGCTACACCTTC,CASSPRQGARGYTF
TRBV5-1,TRBJ2-2,-,-,TGCGCCAGCAGACAAGAAGGGGTTTCCGGGGAGCTGTTTTTT,CASRQEGVSGELFF
TRBV9,TRBJ1-6,-,-,TGTGCCAGCAGTGAGGGCCTAAATTCACCCCTCCACTTT,CASSEGLNSPLHF
TRBV30,TRBJ2-5,TRBD2,few,TGTGCCTGGACCCCGGGGGGCCAAGAGACCCAGTACTTC,CAWTPGGQETQYF
TRBV18,TRBJ1-3,-,-,TGTGCCAGCTCCTACGTGGAAGGGTCGGAAAACACCATATATTTT,CASSYVEGSENTIYF
TRBV7-5,TRBJ2-1,-,-,TGTGCCAGCAGGCTGACTAGCGGGGGGGTCTATGAGCAGTTCTTC,CASRLTSGGVYEQFF
TRBV11-3,TRBJ1-3,TRBD1,medium-sized,TGTGCCAGCAGCTGGGGACAGTTTCTCTCTGGAAACACCATATATTTT,CASSWGQFLSGNTIYF
TRBV9,TRBJ1-2,TRBD1,-,TGTGCCAGCAGCTTAGCCCAGGGGGCGGGCTACACCTTC,CASSLAQGAGYTF
TRBV6-8,TRBJ1-2,-,many,TGTGCCAGCAGTACCCACCGACAATTTAACTATGGCTACACCTTC,CASSTHRQFNYGYTF
TRBV1,TRBJ2-4,-,few,TGCGCCAGCAGCCAAGATAGTAACAGCCTAGCCAAAAACATTCAGTACTTC,CASSQDSNSLAKNIQYF
TRBV28,TRBJ1-1,-,few,TGTGCCAGCAAATATAGGTTGAACACTGAAGCTTTCTTT,CASKYRLNTEAFF
TRBV5-1,TRBJ1-1,-,-,TGCGCCAGCAGCTGGGGGGACTTGAACACTGAAGCTTTCTTT,CASSWGDLNTEAFF
TRBV27,TRBJ1-2,-,many,TGTGCCAGCAGTTCCTCCAACTCTGGCTACACCTTC,CASSSSNSGYTF
TRBV12-5,TRBJ2-3,-,once,TGTGCTCCCCCGCCGGGCCAAGCTCCCACAGATACGCAGTATTTT,CAPPPGQAPTDTQYF
TRBV11-3,TRBJ2-3,TRBD1,few,TGTGCCAGCAGCAAGGGGGCAGACGCCCTTATCACAGATACGCAGTATTTT,CASSKGADALITDTQYF
TRBV5-1,TRBJ2-6,-,-,TGCGCCAGCAGCTATGACTCCGGGGCCAACGTCCTGACTTTC,CASSYDSGANVLTF
TRBV6-8,TRBJ1-2,-,-,TGTGCCAGCAGTGTTGGGGGGAATGACTATGGCTACACCTTC,CASSVGGNDYGYTF
TRBV18,TRBJ2-1,TRBD2,-,TGTGCCAGCTCTCGACCTAGCGGGGGCCGGAACAATGAGCAGTTCTTC,CASSRPSGGRNNEQFF
TRBV5-1,TRBJ2-2,-,-,TGCGCCAGCACCTTGGAGGAGACAGAGGCCTACACCGGGGAGCTGTTTTTT,CASTLEETEAYTGELFF
TRBV5-1,TRBJ2-1,TRBD2,few,TGCGCCAGCAGCTTCGGAGGTGCTAGCGGGGTTTCATACAATGAGCAGTTCTTC,CASSFGGASGVSYNEQFF
TRBV11-3,TRBJ1-1,TRBD1,many,TGTGCCAGCAGCTTATCAGGGGGTGTCACTGAAGCTTTCTTT,CASSLSGGVTEAFF
TRBV9,TRBJ2-3,-,large,TGTGCCAGCAGCGCCTCCGGGGGACGAGCCACAGATACGCAGTATTTT,CASSASGGRATDTQYF
TRBV6-8,TRBJ1-5,-,many,TGTGCCAGCAGTACAATTTATAGCAATCAGCCCCAGCATTTT,CASSTIYSNQPQHF
TRBV11-3,TRBJ1-6,TRBD1,few,TGTGCCAGCAGCCCGCAGGGGGCGGACAATTCACCCCTCCACTTT,CASSPQGADNSPLHF
TRBV9,TRBJ2-5,-,few,TGTGCCAGCAGTGCCCTACAGGGCGCGGGGGAGACCCAGTACTTC,CASSALQGAGETQYF
TRBV18,TRBJ1-2,-,-,TGTGCCAGCTCACCCTCCCGACAGGACGGAGGCTACACCTTC,CASSPSRQDGGYTF
TRBV9,TRBJ1-4,-,medium-sized,TGTGCCAGCAGCGCTACTCTTATTGGGGAAAAACTGTTTTTT,CASSATLIGEKLFF
TRBV9,TRBJ1-3,-,few,TGTGCCAGCAGCGTAGAAGTAAATGGAAACACCATATATTTT,CASSVEVNGNTIYF
TRBV6-8,TRBJ1-1,-,-,TGTGCCAGCAGTACCCGACGAGGGACCGCTGAAGCTTTCTTT,CASSTRRGTAEAFF
TRBV19,TRBJ1-4,-,-,TGTGCCAGCGGACAGTTTAATGAAAAACTGTTTTTT,CASGQFNEKLFF
TRBV30,TRBJ1-5,-,few,TGTGCCTGGAGTCAAGGGGCAGGGACCAATCAGCCCCAGCATTTT,CAWSQGAGTNQPQHF
TRBV5-1,TRBJ2-3,TRBD1,-,TGCGCCAGCAGCGAGGGACAGGGGTACACAGATACGCAGTATTTT,CASSEGQGYTDTQYF
TRBV18,TRBJ2-7,-,-,TGTGCCAGCTCACCAGGCGGGACAGCCCCTTTAAACTACGAGCAGTACTTC,CASSPGGTAPLNYEQYF
TRBV11-3,TRBJ1-2,-,-,TGTGCCAGCAGCGTTGGAGGGTTGGGGTATGGCTACACCTTC,CASSVGGLGYGYTF
TRBV6-8,TRBJ2-1,TRBD2,few,TGTGCCAGCAGAACTAGCGGGGGCCTCTACAATGAGCAGTTCTTC,CASRTSGGLYNEQFF
TRBV23-1,TRBJ2-7,-,few,TGCGCCAGCAGTCATAGACCAGGTTGCAGCTCCTACGAGCAGTACTTC,CASSHRPGCSSYEQYF
TRBV14,TRBJ2-3,TRBD2,-,TGTGCCAGCCCCAACCCGGGGACTAGCGGGGGTGGGGCAGATACGCAGTATTTT,CASPNPGTSGGGADTQYF
TRBV6-8,TRBJ2-3,TRBD2,few,TGTGCCAGCAGTGAGCGGGGGGGCACAGATACGCAGTATTTT,CASSERGGTDTQYF
TRBV9,TRBJ2-1,TRBD2,-,TGTGCCAGCAGCGCGGGACTAGCGGGGGGCGCACGAGCCAATGAGCAGTTCTTC,CASSAGLAGGARANEQFF
TRBV19,TRBJ2-3,TRBD2,-,TGTGCCAGTAGTACGCCCAGCGGGGGGGCGGGAGATACGCAGTATTTT,CASSTPSGGAGDTQYF
TRBV6-8,TRBJ2-3,-,few,TGTGCCAGCACCGGGACCATCACAGATACGCAGTATTTT,CASTGTITDTQYF
TRBV1,TRBJ1-1,-,-,TGCGCCAGCAGCCCCCAATCTATGGGGGGAACTGAAGCTTTCTTT,CASSPQSMGGTEAFF
TRBV11-3,TRBJ2-2,-,-,TGTGCCAGCAGCTTAGATCAAATGACCGGGGAGCTGTTTTTT,CASSLDQMTGELFF
TRBV5-1,TRBJ2-3,TRBD1,-,TGCGCCAGCAGCGATCCGGGACAGGGGTTAGATACGCAGTATTTT,CASSDPGQGLDTQYF
TRBV7-6,TRBJ1-3,-,few,TGTGCCAGCAGCTACAGGGTTTTCTCTGGAAACACCATATATTTT,CASSYRVFSGNTIYF
TRBV15,TRBJ2-5,-,medium-sized,TGTGCCACCAGCAGTCCCTCCGTACAGGTCCTCGGGACCCAGTACTTC,CATSSPSVQVLGTQYF